The 8 T cell receptor beta chains listed next were all sequenced from one sample in a study of cytomegalovirus exposure and HLA in healthy donors. 13 Jbeta primers and 60 Vbeta primers were used for the PCR. Here immunoSEQ multiplex PCR was the method, and the copy in TCRdb shows in-frame clones only, minus some. This table holds roughly 240,000 clones, roughly 82% found once. Specimen: PBMCs. These receptors were collected from a middle-aged woman in good health and CMV-seropositive.

The chain links TRBV7-2 to TRBJ2-7; TRBD1 aligns across 8 bases. Germline V gene data show CDR1 as SGHTA and CDR2 as FQGNSA. CDR3 size: 13 residues. With 9 bases clipped from V and 1 base from J, the junction kept 5 bases outside the gene matches. This CDR3 reads CASRTGPSYEQYF. Here the CDR3 DNA reads TGTGCCAGTAGGACAGGGCCATCCTACGAGCAGTACTTC.

This clone was recorded a few times. The chain links TRBV6-6 to TRBJ1-2; a possible D gene is TRBD1 (5 bases). Per germline, CDR1 MNHNY and CDR2 SVGAGI (reference sequence). V was shortened by 2 bases and J by 8 bases, with 15 bases between the two germline ends. CDR3 length: 14 amino acids. DNA for the CDR3: TGTGCCAGCAGTTACCGGGTCAGGGATCGGGGCTACACCTTC. Its protein is CASSYRVRDRGYTF.

The genes are TRBV30 and TRBJ1-5; D is unclear. Looked up from germline, CDR1 is GTSNPN and CDR2 is SVGIG (reference sequence). The CDR3 spans 11 residues. V was cut by 0 bases and J by 8 bases, with 5 bases left in between. The CDR3: CAWSVGEPQHF. In DNA form, the CDR3 reads TGTGCCTGGAGTGTCGGGGAGCCCCAGCATTTT.

On this clone: This sample includes further DNA sequences coding for the same CDR3. The J gene is TRBJ1-2, the V gene TRBV7-2; D gene uncertain. Germline CDR1 reads SGHTA; CDR2 reads FQGNSA. This CDR3 region has 13 residues. V shed 5 bases and J shed 8 bases, with 15 bases lying between them. This CDR3 reads CASSQRAGDGYTF. The CDR3 DNA sequence: TGTGCCAGCAGCCAGCGGGCTGGCGACGGCTACACCTTC. Variable domain in full (rest from reference TRBV7-2 and TRBJ1-2): GAGVSQSPSNKVTEKGKDVELRCDPISGHTALYWYRQSLGQGLEFLIYFQGNSAPDKSGLPSDRFSAERTGGSVSTLTIQRTQQEDSAVYLCASSQRAGDGYTFGSGTRLTVV.

The gene calls are TRBV6-5 and TRBJ2-1; TRBD2 matches at 7 bases. Germline V gene lookup returns CDR1 MNHEY and CDR2 SVGAGI. Germline trimming cut 7 bases from V and 4 bases from J; bases unmatched to any gene: 7. This CDR3 region has 14 residues. The CDR3 protein is CASNVQRDYNEQFF. The CDR3 DNA reads as TGTGCCAGCAATGTCCAGCGGGATTACAATGAGCAGTTCTTC.

The chain recombines TRBV6-5 with TRBJ2-7, with TRBD2 as a possible D gene (7 bases). Germline values: CDR1 MNHEY, CDR2 SVGAGI. Trimming shortened V by 0 bases and J by 3 bases, and 12 bases separated the two germline ends. CDR3 size: 15 residues. CDR3 DNA: TGTGCCAGCAGTTACTCGGGGAGGGGGGTCTACGAGCAGTACTTC. Translation: CASSYSGRGVYEQYF.

About this clone itself: Distinct nucleotide sequences in the sample also encode this CDR3. The J gene is TRBJ1-2, the V gene TRBV7-9; D possibly corresponds to TRBD1 (5 bases). This CDR3 has 14 amino acids. Germline V gene data show CDR1 as SEHNR and CDR2 as FQNEAQ (reference sequence). Between the trimmed V and J ends, which lost 0 bases and 4 bases, there was a span of 9 bases. The CDR3 sequence is CASSLAQGSYGYTF. CDR3 in DNA: TGTGCCAGCAGCTTAGCGCAGGGTAGCTATGGCTACACCTTC. Drawing the rest from reference TRBV7-9 and TRBJ1-2, the complete variable domain is DTGVSQNPRHKITKRGQNVTFRCDPISEHNRLYWYRQTLGQGPEFLTYFQNEAQLEKSRLLSDRFSAERPKGSFSTLEIQRTEQGDSAMYLCASSLAQGSYGYTFGSGTRLTVV.

This clone appeared once. Other DNA sequences in the sample encode the same CDR3. The rearrangement links TRBV25-1 to TRBJ2-7; a possible D gene is TRBD1 (6 bases). Trimming pared 1 base from V and 3 bases from J, leaving 13 bases between. The CDR3 contains 15 residues. CDR1 MGHDK and CDR2 SYGVNS come from the germline V gene. The CDR3 sequence is CASSEWGTRSYEQYF. The CDR3, as DNA: TGTGCCAGCAGTGAATGGGGGACACGAAGCTACGAGCAGTACTTC.